This is a list of T cell receptor beta chains from one sample in a study of response to subunit inactivated influenza vaccine. Each CDR3 protein is one row after TCRdb ran MiXCR on the RT-PCR reads. The sample carries 500,000 to 650,000 distinct CDR3 sequences, 7.6% recorded once. The sequencing here drew on PBMCs from blood, taken 23 to 25 months after vaccination. The receptor set was obtained from a man aged 50-75 years who received an inactivated influenza vaccine. Both conserved end residues are part of each CDR3. Only some rows state a clone size, as once, few, many or a class for expanded clones.

15,TRBV25-1,TRBJ1-1,few,CASSESTGANTEAFF
14,TRBV5-1,TRBJ2-2,many,CASSYPGNTGELFF
14,TRBV11-2,TRBJ2-2,few,CASSWTAYNGELFF
17,TRBV4-3,TRBJ2-2,few,CASSQDGLAGNTGELFF
15,TRBV4-2,TRBJ2-1,-,CASSPRDRTDNEQFF
14,TRBV20-1,TRBJ2-2,many,CSARHGANTGELFF
12,TRBV20-1,TRBJ2-7,few,CSAKGAHREQYF
17,TRBV7-2,TRBJ2-3,many,CASSNTHRLAGVTSQYF
15,TRBV7-8,TRBJ2-2,-,CASSLVSGAAGELFF
12,TRBV2,TRBJ1-2,few,CASTLGGKGYTF
14,TRBV7-9,TRBJ2-2,-,CASSFSGSTGELFF
15,TRBV20-1,TRBJ2-2,few,CSARVGTTTLRELFF
13,TRBV14,TRBJ1-2,few,CASSQVQEYGYTF
15,TRBV7-2,TRBJ2-3,many,CASSPRTGMTDTQYF
14,TRBV20-1,TRBJ2-2,few,CSARVGEGTGELFF
14,TRBV6-1,TRBJ2-5,few,CASSPRAAEETQYF
11,TRBV10-3,TRBJ2-7,many,CAIRGSGEQYF
15,TRBV29-1,TRBJ2-1,few,CSVDRDKGSYNEQFF
14,TRBV29-1,TRBJ2-1,-,CSVAGQGKVVEQFF
14,TRBV6-5,TRBJ1-2,-,CASSYSGVAYGYTF
17,TRBV5-1,TRBJ1-2,-,CASSPHGTENTNYGYTF
13,TRBV12-3/TRBV12-4,TRBJ1-1,few,CASGRDRALKAFF
15,TRBV4-2,TRBJ2-1,many,CASSHNRGSYNEQFF
13,TRBV29-1,TRBJ1-5,many,CSVGNRGNQPQHF
14,TRBV5-1,TRBJ2-7,many,CASSTTGLGYEQYF
15,TRBV7-8,TRBJ2-1,many,CASSLRSYGHNEQFF
16,TRBV4-1,TRBJ2-2,-,CASSPGGRGLSGELFF
15,TRBV4-3,TRBJ2-1,-,CASSQEAAGGFGQFF
14,TRBV7-2,TRBJ2-2,many,CASTGGLNLGELFF